The next 6 T cell receptor beta chains were all read from a single sample in a study of cytomegalovirus exposure and HLA in healthy donors. PCR employed 60 Vbeta and 13 Jbeta primers. The table came from immunoSEQ multiplex PCR; TCRdb's copy has only in-frame clones and leaves some out. The sample records some 220,000 clones, about 85% being singletons. What was sequenced was PBMCs. Source of these receptors: a girl aged 2 to 9 in good health and CMV-seronegative.

This clone was picked up one time. The chain links TRBV23-1 to TRBJ1-2; 7 bases are a match to TRBD1. TRBV23-1 is filed as an ORF, its function uncertain. This CDR3 comprises 17 residues. V was pared by 3 bases and J by 0 bases, with 10 bases of the junction left unmatched. In DNA form, the CDR3 reads TGCGCCAGCAGTCATTTACAGGGGAAGGGGTCTAACTATGGCTACACCTTC. It specifies CASSHLQGKGSNYGYTF.

J is TRBJ1-3 and V is TRBV5-1; D remains ambiguous. This CDR3 is 14 amino acids long. In germline, CDR1 is SGHRS, CDR2 YFSETQ. Trimming left V 4 bases short and J 1 base short, with 9 bases between. CDR3 sequence: CASSLSGSGNTIYF. In DNA form, the CDR3 reads TGCGCCAGCAGCCTTTCGGGGTCTGGAAACACCATATATTTT.

A few counts support this clone. This chain uses TRBV7-3 with TRBJ2-1, with unresolved D. Germline assignment: CDR1 SGHTA and CDR2 FQGTGA. Trimming removed 1 base from V and 0 bases from J, with 10 bases in between. The CDR3 totals 16 residues. The CDR3 DNA is TGTGCCAGCAGCTTAAATCCGCGGAGCTCCTACAATGAGCAGTTCTTC. This codes for CASSLNPRSSYNEQFF.

CDR3 nucleotides: TGTGCCAGCAGTTCACCCCACCTAGCGGGACAAGAGACCCAGTACTTC. Its protein is CASSSPHLAGQETQYF. The J gene is TRBJ2-5, the V gene TRBV27; 9 nucleotides match TRBD2. V lost 4 bases and J lost 2; bases outside the gene matches: 8. Germline CDR1 reads MNHEY; CDR2 reads SMNVEV (reference sequence). CDR3 size: 16 residues.

This clone has a handful of counts. This chain connects TRBV13 to TRBJ2-5, with a weak D call TRBD2 (6 bases). Germline assignment: CDR1 PRHDT and CDR2 FYEKMQ (reference sequence). CDR3 length: 13 amino acids. Trimming removed 4 bases from V and 7 bases from J, with 13 bases in between. The CDR3 loop reads CASSYRGSGTQYF. DNA of the CDR3: TGTGCCAGCAGCTATCGGGGGTCTGGGACCCAGTACTTC.

The DNA of the CDR3 is TGTGCCAGCAGCCAAGATGTCGGCAGGGGTGGTAGCGAGCAGTACTTC. It translates to CASSQDVGRGGSEQYF. The chain combines TRBV4-2 with TRBJ2-7; D is perhaps TRBD1 (6 bases). Germline values: CDR1 LGHNA, CDR2 YNFKEQ. CDR3 length equals 16 residues. Trimming took 0 bases from V and 6 from J, leaving 18 bases between them.